This T cell receptor beta chain was recovered during a study of T cell clones after liver transplantation. Findings of the study overall: Low donor cell numbers restricted donor-reactive repertoire measurement in a couple of subjects. Circulating graft-donor-reactive CD4 TCRbeta sequences fell significantly post-transplant in most of the 8 subjects.

TCRbeta sequences of proliferating CFSE-low MLR cells were labeled alloreactive. TCRdb's table, derived via immunoSEQ multiplex PCR, lists solely in-frame clones and lacks some. The sample holds around 3,000 clones, 20% to 25% seen once. This clone is deemed medium-sized. Its antigen is not known. Germline CDR1 reads SNHLY; CDR2 reads FYNNEI. The CDR3 contains 13 residues. V lost 6 bases, J lost 3 bases, and 9 bases lay in between. The specimen was CD4+ T cells from PBMCs cultured with third-party cells. The TCR comes from a human patient who received a liver transplant. The graft donor may account for some of the T cells. The rearrangement joins TRBV2 to TRBJ1-5, with D possibly TRBD1 on 6 matching bases. In nucleotides, the CDR3 is TGTGCCAGCAGAACAGGGTTCAATCAGCCCCAGCATTTT. Protein sequence: CASRTGFNQPQHF.